Listed here is a single TCR beta chain. Its target is unknown. This CDR3 is built from 12 residues. The ends were cut back, 5 bases at V and 2 bases at J, with 7 bases in the middle. Germline CDR1 KGHSH, CDR2 LQKENI. This sample was taken from a study of naive and memory T cell subsets. Overall study results and limits: Tuberculin site TCR excess was interpreted as type IV hypersensitivity infiltration.

Ligated cDNA underwent four rounds of PCR with nested alpha and beta constant region primers and SP2. TCRdb redid the calling of the UMI-ligation and nested PCR reads with MiXCR, one entry per CDR3 protein. The table records approximately 21,000 distinct CDR3 sequences, about 6% of them present only once. Treatment defined: skin biopsy from PPD injection site in Mantoux-positive individual. A UMI-containing oligonucleotide was joined by 3' ligation to the TCR cDNA template. Sequenced material: skin, taken from a tuberculin skin test site. This TCR came from an adult in good health. This chain links TRBV18 with TRBJ2-7; tentative D call: TRBD1 (6 bases). CDR3 sequence (DNA): TGTGCCAGCTCAGGGGGCCCCTACGAGCAGTACTTC. Translated, it gives CASSGGPYEQYF.